Listed below are T cell receptor beta chains from one sample, sequenced in a study of blood T cell repertoires in COVID-19. Sequencing was performed with immunoSEQ multiplex PCR; in TCRdb, only in-frame clones are kept and a portion is missing. The sample records hundreds of thousands of clones, 83% being singletons. The sequencing input was PBMCs or T cells enriched from blood (not recorded which). These TCRs come from a woman aged 45 to 65 who had been exposed to COVID-19. Each CDR3 is given with its conserved first and last residue. The D gene is left open where the match is weak. Clone size is not always given. Where it is, it says once, few, many or a class for expanded clones.

TRBD2	TRBV7-7	.	TRBJ2-5	CASSLGLVRTSGFQETQYF	TGTGCCAGCAGCTTAGGTCTGGTGAGGACTAGCGGGTTCCAAGAGACCCAGTACTTC
TRBD1	TRBV9	.	TRBJ1-1	CASSPTGSDTEAFF	TGTGCCAGCAGCCCGACAGGGAGCGACACTGAAGCTTTCTTT
.	TRBV7-2	.	TRBJ1-2	CASSPEASRTNYGYTF	TGTGCCAGCAGCCCAGAGGCATCTCGGACTAACTATGGCTACACCTTC
.	TRBV4-3	.	TRBJ1-4	CASSQEVYNEKLFF	TGCGCCAGCAGCCAGGAGGTATATAATGAAAAACTGTTTTTT
TRBD1	TRBV7-2	.	TRBJ2-1	CASSLRGTGAYNEQFF	TGTGCCAGCAGCTTAAGGGGGACAGGGGCATACAATGAGCAGTTCTTC
TRBD2	TRBV13	.	TRBJ2-5	CASSVTSGGAYPDETQYF	TGTGCCAGCAGCGTTACTAGCGGGGGGGCCTATCCGGATGAGACCCAGTACTTC
.	TRBV7-2	.	TRBJ2-6	CASSLAEGAGANVLTF	TGTGCCAGCAGCTTAGCGGAGGGAGCTGGGGCCAACGTCCTGACTTTC
.	TRBV25-1	.	TRBJ1-1	CASSGFMDTEAFF	TGTGCCAGCTCGGGGTTCATGGACACTGAAGCTTTCTTT
.	TRBV11-2	.	TRBJ1-3	CASSSHRVVSTIYF	TGTGCCAGCAGCTCACACAGGGTTGTTAGCACCATATATTTT
.	TRBV3-1/TRBV3-2	.	TRBJ1-1	CASSTRGGETEAFF	TGTGCCAGCAGCACCCGAGGGGGAGAAACTGAAGCTTTCTTT
TRBD1	TRBV19	once	TRBJ1-3	CASSIGQGDTIYF	TGTGCCAGTAGTATAGGGCAGGGGGACACCATATATTTT
.	TRBV18	.	TRBJ1-1	CASSLEGGDTEAFF	TGTGCCAGCTCCTTAGAAGGAGGGGACACTGAAGCTTTCTTT
TRBD1	TRBV5-4	.	TRBJ1-1	CASSSRQGEFMNTEAFF	TGTGCCAGCAGCTCCCGACAGGGAGAATTCATGAACACTGAAGCTTTCTTT
.	TRBV18	.	TRBJ2-5	CASSPTLGLQETQYF	TGTGCCAGCTCACCCACACTGGGACTTCAAGAGACCCAGTACTTC
.	TRBV11-2	few	TRBJ2-7	CASTKEGGIAYEQYF	TGTGCCAGCACGAAAGAGGGGGGGATTGCCTACGAGCAGTACTTC
.	TRBV19	once	TRBJ1-1	CASSIREGIGAFF	TGTGCCAGTAGTATAAGGGAGGGGATCGGAGCTTTCTTT
TRBD2	TRBV19	.	TRBJ2-7	CASSISGVSYEQYF	TGTGCCAGTAGTATTAGCGGGGTCTCCTACGAGCAGTACTTC